The 30 T cell receptor beta chains given below trace back to one sample, sequenced in a study of blood T cell repertoires in COVID-19. Some clones are missing from TCRdb's copy, which holds only in-frame ones; the method was immunoSEQ multiplex PCR. The table shows nearly 400,000 clones, with roughly nine tenths occurring only once. Sequences were obtained from PBMCs or T cells enriched from blood (not recorded which). The source is a woman in her twenties or thirties who had recovered from COVID-19.

The V gene is TRBV7-9, the J gene TRBJ2-3; 9 nucleotides align to TRBD1. CDR3 length: 16 residues. After removal of 5 bases from V and 1 base from J, the junction contained 7 bases not matched to a gene. Germline V gene data show CDR1 as SEHNR and CDR2 as FQNEAQ (reference sequence). The CDR3 nucleotides are TGTGCCAGCAGCCCGGGACAGGGTCGCCGCACAGATACGCAGTATTTT. This encodes CASSPGQGRRTDTQYF.

The chain uses TRBV7-3 and TRBJ2-7; TRBD1 is a possible D gene (6 bases). CDR3 length equals 14 residues. CDR1 and CDR2 from the germline V gene are SGHTA and FQGTGA. Between the trimmed V and J ends, which lost 1 base and 5 bases, there was a span of 12 bases. The CDR3 bases are TGTGCCAGCAGCTTAATAGGGGGAAGGAACGAGCAGTACTTC. This encodes CASSLIGGRNEQYF.

This clone was found once. The rearrangement links TRBV27 to TRBJ2-1; TRBD2 matches at 10 bases. Germline lookup yields CDR1 MNHEY and CDR2 SMNVEV (reference sequence). The trim removed 5 bases at V and 6 bases at J, leaving 10 bases unmatched. The CDR3 has 16 residues. The CDR3 reads CASSPTASGRANEQFF. Here the CDR3 DNA reads TGTGCCAGCAGTCCAACGGCAAGCGGGAGGGCCAATGAGCAGTTCTTC.

The chain has TRBV18 and TRBJ1-1; 8 bases match TRBD1. CDR3 size: 15 residues. Germline-derived CDR1 and CDR2 are KGHSH and LQKENI. V shed 5 bases, J shed 0 bases, and the junction held 5 bases outside the gene matches. CDR3 amino acids: CASSSDRGLNTEAFF. DNA for the CDR3: TGTGCCAGCTCATCTGACAGGGGTCTGAACACTGAAGCTTTCTTT. Combining the CDR3 with reference TRBV18 and TRBJ1-1 gives the whole variable domain NAGVMQNPRHLVRRRGQEARLRCSPMKGHSHVYWYRQLPEEGLKFMVYLQKENIIDESGMPKERFSAEFPKEGPSILRIQQVVRGDSAAYFCASSSDRGLNTEAFFGQGTRLTVV.

V usage is TRBV7-3 and J usage is TRBJ2-7, with D perhaps TRBD1 (5 bases). The germline V and J ends were trimmed by 2 bases and 6 bases, with 8 bases remaining between them. Looked up from germline, CDR1 is SGHTA and CDR2 is FQGTGA. CDR3 length equals 12 residues. CDR3 DNA sequence: TGTGCCAGCAGCTTACAGGGTGGCGAGCAGTACTTC. Its protein is CASSLQGGEQYF.

J is TRBJ1-1 and V is TRBV10-3; 9 bases agree with TRBD1. The CDR3 contains 14 residues. CDR1 ENHRY and CDR2 SYGVKD come from the germline V gene. V lost 6 bases, J lost 1 base, and 3 bases stayed unmatched. The CDR3 sequence: CAIRGQGRNTEAFF. DNA of the CDR3: TGTGCCATCAGGGGACAGGGCCGGAACACTGAAGCTTTCTTT.

The V gene is TRBV19, the J gene TRBJ2-2; TRBD1 aligns across 7 bases. In germline, CDR1 is LNHDA, CDR2 SQIVND (reference sequence). V lost 1 base to trimming and J lost 6 bases; unmatched junction nucleotides: 11. The CDR3 spans 17 residues. The CDR3 loop is CASSIVAGTARAGELFF. CDR3 DNA sequence: TGTGCCAGTAGTATAGTAGCTGGGACAGCCCGTGCCGGGGAGCTGTTTTTT. The full variable domain, rest sourced from reference TRBV19 and TRBJ2-2, is DGGITQSPKYLFRKEGQNVTLSCEQNLNHDAMYWYRQDPGQGLRLIYYSQIVNDFQKGDIAEGYSVSREKKESFPLTVTSAQKNPTAFYLCASSIVAGTARAGELFFGEGSRLTVL.

J is TRBJ2-3 and V is TRBV10-1; no reliable D call. Trimming shortened V by 6 bases and J by 2 bases, and 9 bases separated the two germline ends. Germline CDR1 WNHNN, CDR2 SYGVQD (reference sequence). The CDR3 length is 13 residues. CDR3 DNA: TGCGCCAGCAGCGCTAGAAACACAGATACGCAGTATTTT. Translated, it gives CASSARNTDTQYF.

The chain has TRBV24-1 and TRBJ2-1, with 9 bases that match TRBD2. This CDR3 has 16 amino acids. Trimming took 3 bases from V and 6 from J; bases not matched to a gene: 8. Germline loops: CDR1 KGHDR, CDR2 SFDVKD. DNA for the CDR3: TGTGCCACCAGTGATCCGACTAGCGGCACCGCCAATGAGCAGTTCTTC. Translated: CATSDPTSGTANEQFF.

V usage is TRBV7-2 and J usage is TRBJ1-2; a possible D gene is TRBD1 (6 bases). The length of the CDR3 is 13 residues. V lost 5 bases and J lost 8, with 15 bases in between. Germline values: CDR1 SGHTA, CDR2 FQGNSA. The chain's CDR3 is CASSDHRVDGYTF. The CDR3 DNA is TGTGCCAGCAGCGACCACAGGGTAGACGGCTACACCTTC.

The rearrangement uses TRBV27 and TRBJ2-7, with 11 bases identical to TRBD2. Germline loops: CDR1 MNHEY, CDR2 SMNVEV (reference sequence). Unmatched junction bases numbered 2, after V lost 4 bases and J lost 3 bases. This CDR3 spans 14 amino acids. Here the CDR3 reads CASSSGTSGYEQYF. DNA of the CDR3: TGTGCCAGCAGTTCCGGGACTAGCGGCTACGAGCAGTACTTC.

This rearrangement joins TRBV7-9 to TRBJ2-7; the D gene is possibly TRBD1 (5 bases). The V end lost 2 bases, the J end lost 7 bases, and 12 bases lay between the germline ends. Looked up from germline, CDR1 is SEHNR and CDR2 is FQNEAQ (reference sequence). The CDR3 length is 13 residues. The CDR3 DNA sequence: TGTGCCAGCAGCTTACAGGGTTGGGATGAGCAGTACTTC. Protein sequence: CASSLQGWDEQYF.

The rearrangement links TRBV15 to TRBJ1-1; D unresolved. The length of the CDR3 is 14 residues. V shed 1 base and J shed 1 base, with 7 bases lying between them. CDR1 is LNHNV, CDR2 YYDKDF, per germline (reference sequence). The CDR3 protein is CATSRARANTEAFF. The CDR3 DNA sequence: TGTGCCACCAGCAGAGCGAGGGCGAACACTGAAGCTTTCTTT.

This chain links TRBV4-1 with TRBJ1-1; D is undetermined. Per the germline V gene, CDR1 is MGHRA and CDR2 is YSYEKL. With 5 bases removed from V and 6 bases from J, the gap between germline ends came to 22 bases. CDR3 size: 16 residues. The CDR3 coding sequence is TGCGCCAGCAGCGATTTGGGTGCTGGGAGGGTGGCTGAAGCTTTCTTT. Its translation: CASSDLGAGRVAEAFF.

The V call is TRBV4-1, the J call TRBJ2-7; TRBD1 is a possible D gene (6 bases). Germline V lookup: CDR1 MGHRA, CDR2 YSYEKL. V was cut by 2 bases and J by 3 bases, with 14 bases left in between. This CDR3 has 15 amino acids. In DNA form, the CDR3 reads TGCGCCAGCAGCCAATCGACCACAGGGATCTACGAGCAGTACTTC. Translated: CASSQSTTGIYEQYF.

The chain recombines TRBV10-1 with TRBJ1-1; 7 positions match TRBD1. This CDR3 has 12 residues. V trimming: 9 bases; J trimming: 4 bases; junction bases outside the gene matches: 5. Germline V gene sequence: CDR1 WNHNN, CDR2 SYGVQD (reference sequence). In nucleotides, the CDR3 is TGCGCCAGGACGACAGGGACCACTGAAGCTTTCTTT. Translating it yields CARTTGTTEAFF.

The chain links TRBV29-1 to TRBJ2-7; TRBD1 is a possible D gene (6 bases). The CDR3 spans 14 residues. From germline, CDR1 is SQVTM and CDR2 ANQGSEA. V was trimmed by 4 bases and J by 7 bases, leaving 20 bases between them. The DNA for the CDR3 is TGCAGCGTTGCCGCCCCCCCAGGGGCCGGGGAGCAGTACTTC. It translates to CSVAAPPGAGEQYF.

V is TRBV9 and J is TRBJ2-2; the match to TRBD2 covers 12 bases. In germline, CDR1 is SGDLS, CDR2 YYNGEE. J gave up 8 bases and V 3 bases, and 2 bases lay outside the gene matches. The CDR3 runs 14 residues. The CDR3 loop reads CASSAGTSGGELFF. The CDR3 DNA reads as TGTGCCAGCAGCGCCGGGACTAGCGGGGGGGAGCTGTTTTTT.

V usage is TRBV3-1 (or the pseudogene TRBV3-2) and J usage is TRBJ2-5; D might be TRBD1 (6 bases). This CDR3 spans 15 amino acids. Per germline, CDR1 LGHDT and CDR2 YNNKEL (reference sequence). Between the trimmed V and J ends, which lost 1 base and 0 bases, there was a span of 9 bases. CDR3 sequence (DNA): TGTGCCAGCAGCCAAGGAGACAGGTACCAAGAGACCCAGTACTTC. This codes for CASSQGDRYQETQYF.

The chain employs TRBV3-1 (or the pseudogene TRBV3-2) and TRBJ2-1; TRBD2 matches at 8 bases. Germline CDR1 and CDR2: LGHDT and YNNKEL (reference sequence). After removal of 0 bases from V and 10 bases from J, the junction contained 5 bases not matched to a gene. The CDR3 is 14 amino acids. Here the CDR3 reads CASSQDPTSDEQFF. The DNA for the CDR3 is TGTGCCAGCAGCCAAGATCCGACTAGCGACGAGCAGTTCTTC.

This sequence joins TRBV9 and TRBJ2-3; 8 bases are shared with TRBD2. This CDR3 comprises 14 residues. V gave up 3 bases and J gave up 2 bases; unmatched junction bases: 2. In germline, CDR1 is SGDLS, CDR2 YYNGEE. CDR3 in DNA: TGTGCCAGCAGCGGCGGGAGGCCCACAGATACGCAGTATTTT. Protein sequence: CASSGGRPTDTQYF.

This rearrangement joins TRBV6-1 to TRBJ2-7; D uncertain. The germline gives CDR1 MNHNS, CDR2 SASEGT. The germline V and J ends were trimmed by 2 bases and 2 bases, with 7 bases remaining between them. The length of the CDR3 is 13 residues. CDR3 amino acids: CASSERETYEQYF. In DNA form, the CDR3 reads TGTGCCAGCAGTGAACGCGAGACCTACGAGCAGTACTTC.

V gene TRBV5-4 combines with J gene TRBJ1-1; TRBD1 matches 7 bases. Germline trimming cut 4 bases from V and 5 bases from J; bases unmatched to any gene: 11. Germline CDR1 and CDR2: SGHNT and YYREEE (reference sequence). There are 15 residues in the CDR3. The CDR3 DNA is TGTGCCAGCAGCCCTCGACAGGGAGTAGGGACTGAAGCTTTCTTT. This gives the protein CASSPRQGVGTEAFF.

The gene calls are TRBV6-5 and TRBJ2-2; maybe TRBD2 (6 bases). The CDR3 contains 15 residues. The V and J ends lost 2 bases and 6 bases respectively, with 13 bases between them. From germline, CDR1 is MNHEY and CDR2 SVGAGI. The CDR3 sequence is CASSYDGRRAGELFF. CDR3 DNA: TGTGCCAGCAGTTACGACGGCAGGAGGGCCGGGGAGCTGTTTTTT.

The chain couples TRBV7-8 to TRBJ1-5, with 10 bases identical to TRBD1. Germline CDR1 is SGHVS and CDR2 is FQNEAQ. With V trimmed by 5 bases and J by 0 bases, 13 bases remained unmatched. This CDR3 comprises 19 residues. The CDR3 region is CASSASGTGDPYSNQPQHF. CDR3 nucleotide sequence: TGTGCCAGCAGCGCATCCGGGACAGGGGATCCTTATAGCAATCAGCCCCAGCATTTT.

The chain carries TRBV4-2 and TRBJ1-5; D gene ambiguous. Germline-derived CDR1 and CDR2 are LGHNA and YNFKEQ. Deletions cut 0 bases from V and 7 bases from J, with 10 bases between. This CDR3 comprises 14 residues. CDR3 nucleotides: TGTGCCAGCAGCCAAGAAGGGTCGGGGCAGCCCCAGCATTTT. The encoded protein is CASSQEGSGQPQHF.

V is TRBV6-1 and J is TRBJ1-5, with TRBD1 identical over 7 bases. J gave up 3 bases and V 2 bases, and 10 bases lay outside the gene matches. The CDR3 loop spans 17 amino acids. Germline-derived CDR1 and CDR2 are MNHNS and SASEGT. DNA of the CDR3: TGTGCCAGCAGTGAATACCCCACAGGGGTCCCCAATCAGCCCCAGCATTTT. Translating gives CASSEYPTGVPNQPQHF.

The chain links TRBV6-2 or TRBV6-3 to TRBJ1-2; no firm D call. The CDR3 has 12 amino acids. With 5 bases removed from V and 4 bases from J, the gap between germline ends came to 8 bases. In germline, CDR1 is MNHEY, CDR2 SVGEGT. CDR3 coding DNA: TGTGCCAGCAGTCTAGAATCCTATGGCTACACCTTC. Its protein is CASSLESYGYTF.

The V call is TRBV4-2, the J call TRBJ2-7, with 10 bases identical to TRBD2. Germline V CDR1 and CDR2: LGHNA, YNFKEQ. The J segment lost 0 bases and the V segment lost 2 bases, leaving 1 base of the junction unmatched. The CDR3 loop spans 15 amino acids. The CDR3: CASSQKRGGSYEQYF. The DNA of the CDR3 is TGTGCCAGCAGCCAAAAGCGGGGGGGCTCCTACGAGCAGTACTTC.

The CDR3 protein is CASSKETGISYEQYF. The CDR3, as DNA: TGCGCCAGCAGCAAAGAGACAGGAATCTCCTACGAGCAGTACTTC. This rearrangement joins TRBV5-1 to TRBJ2-7, with D possibly matching TRBD1 (6 bases). CDR1 SGHRS and CDR2 YFSETQ come from the germline V gene. Trimming left V 4 bases short and J 0 bases short, with 14 bases between. The CDR3 spans 15 residues.